This TCR beta chain is drawn from a study of tumor-infiltrating lymphocytes in primary liver carcinoma. Study-level points and caveats: When set against blood, tumors had a significantly higher top-250-clone fraction (p = 0.039).

A constant-region primer primed TCR beta cDNA synthesis from 450 to 550 ng of total RNA. Three nested multiplex PCR rounds, a slightly modified ARM-PCR, produced the libraries for TCR beta. TRBV1-TRBV30 forward and Cbeta reverse primers drove the first two approximately 10-cycle rounds. TCRdb independently ran MiXCR on the multiplex PCR reads; one entry per CDR3 protein. The sample contains about 350,000 distinct CDR3 sequences, 65% of which appear only once. CDR3 length: 14 amino acids. Germline CDR1 is SGHKS and CDR2 is YYEKEE (reference sequence). As regards this clonotype: Its antigen is unidentified. The junction differs from germline at one of its ends, possibly a read error.

Germline DNA was also extracted, while the blood RNA originated from unsorted whole blood. The gene calls are TRBV5-5 and TRBJ2-5; D is perhaps TRBD1 or TRBD2 (5 bases each). What was sequenced was peripheral blood. This clonotype originated in a middle-aged man with primary liver carcinoma and hepatitis B virus infection. CDR3 residues: CANSLTGTQETEYF. The CDR3 nucleotides are TGTGCCAACAGCTTGACCGGGACCCAAGAGACCGAGTACTTC.